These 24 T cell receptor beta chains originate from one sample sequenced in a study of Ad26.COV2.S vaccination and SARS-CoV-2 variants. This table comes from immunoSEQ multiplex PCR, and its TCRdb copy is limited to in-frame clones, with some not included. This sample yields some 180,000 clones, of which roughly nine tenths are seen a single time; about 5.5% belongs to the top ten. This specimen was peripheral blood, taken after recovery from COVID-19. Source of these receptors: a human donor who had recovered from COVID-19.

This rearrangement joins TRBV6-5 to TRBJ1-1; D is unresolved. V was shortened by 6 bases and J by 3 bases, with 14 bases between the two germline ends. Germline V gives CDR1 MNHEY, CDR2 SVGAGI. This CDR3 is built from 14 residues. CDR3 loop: CASRGRAMDTEAFF. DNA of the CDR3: TGTGCCAGCAGAGGACGGGCAATGGACACTGAAGCTTTCTTT.

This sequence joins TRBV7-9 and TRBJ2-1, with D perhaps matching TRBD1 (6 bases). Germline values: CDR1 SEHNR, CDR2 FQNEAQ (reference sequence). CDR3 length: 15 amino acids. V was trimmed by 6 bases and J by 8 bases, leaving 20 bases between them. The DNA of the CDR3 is TGTGCCAGCAGACCCCCGAGGGGGTTGGTCGATGAGCAGTTCTTC. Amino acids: CASRPPRGLVDEQFF.

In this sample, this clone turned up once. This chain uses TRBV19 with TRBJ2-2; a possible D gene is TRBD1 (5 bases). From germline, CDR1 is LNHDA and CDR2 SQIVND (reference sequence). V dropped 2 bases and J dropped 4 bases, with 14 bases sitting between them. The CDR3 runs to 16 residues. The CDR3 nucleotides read TGTGCCAGTAGTATATCGTCTGGGGCAGGCACCGGGGAGCTGTTTTTT. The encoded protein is CASSISSGAGTGELFF.

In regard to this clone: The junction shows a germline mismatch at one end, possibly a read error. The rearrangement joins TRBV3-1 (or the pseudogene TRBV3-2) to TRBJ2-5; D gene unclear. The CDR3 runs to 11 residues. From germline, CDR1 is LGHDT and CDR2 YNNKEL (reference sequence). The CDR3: CASSYQETQYF. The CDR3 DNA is TGTGCCAGCAGTTATCAAGAAACCCAGTACTTC.

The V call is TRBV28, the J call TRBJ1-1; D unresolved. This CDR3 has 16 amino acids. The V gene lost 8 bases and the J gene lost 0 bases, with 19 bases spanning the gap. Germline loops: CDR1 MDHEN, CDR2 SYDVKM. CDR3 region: CASRSPWRRMNTEAFF. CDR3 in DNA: TGTGCCAGCCGATCCCCCTGGAGGCGGATGAACACTGAAGCTTTCTTT.

The CDR3 DNA sequence: TGTGCCAGTAGTATTTCTTTCCAAGAGACCCAGTACTTC. This gives the protein CASSISFQETQYF. The chain links TRBV19 to TRBJ2-5; D remains unclear. This CDR3 contains 13 residues. CDR1 LNHDA and CDR2 SQIVND come from the germline V gene (reference sequence). Deletions cut 3 bases from V and 1 base from J, with 6 bases between.

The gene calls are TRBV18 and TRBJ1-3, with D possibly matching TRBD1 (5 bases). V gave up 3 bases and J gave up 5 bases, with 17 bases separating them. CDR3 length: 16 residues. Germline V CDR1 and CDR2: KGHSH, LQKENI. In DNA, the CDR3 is TGTGCCAGCTCACCCACCGGCAGGGTTGAAAGAAACACCATATATTTT. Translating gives CASSPTGRVERNTIYF.

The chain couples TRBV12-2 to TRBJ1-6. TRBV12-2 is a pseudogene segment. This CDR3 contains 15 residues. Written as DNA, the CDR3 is TGTGCAAGTCGCTTAGGGTGGGGGAACAATTCACCCCTCCACTTT. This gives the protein CASRLGWGNNSPLHF.

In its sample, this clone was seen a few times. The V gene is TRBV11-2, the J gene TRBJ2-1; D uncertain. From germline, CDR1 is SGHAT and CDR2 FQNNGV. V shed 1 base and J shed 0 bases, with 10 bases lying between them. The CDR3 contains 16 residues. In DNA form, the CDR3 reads TGTGCCAGCAGCTTAGCCCTGCGGAGCTCCTACAATGAGCAGTTCTTC. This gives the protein CASSLALRSSYNEQFF. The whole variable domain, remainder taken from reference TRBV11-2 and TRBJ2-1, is EAGVAQSPRYKIIEKRQSVAFWCNPISGHATLYWYQQILGQGPKLLIQFQNNGVVDDSQLPKDRFSAERLKGVDSTLKIQPAKLEDSAVYLCASSLALRSSYNEQFFGPGTRLTVL.

This CDR3 reads CASSQGLAYEQYF. CDR3 in DNA: TGCGCCAGCAGCCAAGGGCTAGCCTACGAGCAGTACTTC. The chain employs TRBV4-1 and TRBJ2-7; unclear D gene. From germline, CDR1 is MGHRA and CDR2 YSYEKL. The CDR3 contains 13 residues. Trimming removed 1 base from V and 2 bases from J, with 6 bases in between.

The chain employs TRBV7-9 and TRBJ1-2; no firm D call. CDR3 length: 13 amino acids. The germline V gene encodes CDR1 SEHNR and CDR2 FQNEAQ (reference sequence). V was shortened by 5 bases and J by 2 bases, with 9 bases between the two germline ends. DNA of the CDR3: TGTGCCAGCAGCGAGGGAGGGAACTATGGCTACACCTTC. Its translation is CASSEGGNYGYTF.

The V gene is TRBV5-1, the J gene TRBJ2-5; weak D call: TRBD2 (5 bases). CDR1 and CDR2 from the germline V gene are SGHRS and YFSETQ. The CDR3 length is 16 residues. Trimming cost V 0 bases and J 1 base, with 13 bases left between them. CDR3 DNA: TGCGCCAGCAGCTTGGTGGGAGCAATAACCCAAGAGACCCAGTACTTC. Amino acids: CASSLVGAITQETQYF.

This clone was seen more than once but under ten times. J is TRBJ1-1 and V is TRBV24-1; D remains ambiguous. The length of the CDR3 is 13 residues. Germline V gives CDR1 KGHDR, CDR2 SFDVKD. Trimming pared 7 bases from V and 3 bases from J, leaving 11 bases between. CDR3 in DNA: TGTGCCACCAGCTCGACCGGATACACTGAAGCTTTCTTT. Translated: CATSSTGYTEAFF.

CDR3 nucleotides: TGTGCCAGCAGTTATCGAGTAGGGGGCCAGACTGAAGCTTTCTTT. Translated, it gives CASSYRVGGQTEAFF. The V gene is TRBV6-5, the J gene TRBJ1-1; 7 bases align to TRBD1. V gave up 3 bases and J gave up 5 bases; unmatched junction bases: 9. The CDR3 has 15 amino acids. Looked up from germline, CDR1 is MNHEY and CDR2 is SVGAGI.

The CDR3 loop reads CATSTRDRGRYTF. The CDR3 DNA reads as TGTGCCACCAGCACAAGGGATCGAGGCCGCTACACCTTC. The chain has TRBV15 and TRBJ1-2; no firm D call. The CDR3 contains 13 residues. Trimming removed 4 bases at V and 9 bases at J, with 15 bases between. The germline CDR1 and CDR2 sequences are LNHNV and YYDKDF (reference sequence). The complete variable domain, with remaining parts taken from reference TRBV15 and TRBJ1-2, reads DAMVIQNPRYQVTQFGKPVTLSCSQTLNHNVMYWYQQKSSQAPKLLFHYYDKDFNNEADTPDNFQSRRPNTSFCFLDIRSPGLGDTAMYLCATSTRDRGRYTFGSGTRLTVV.

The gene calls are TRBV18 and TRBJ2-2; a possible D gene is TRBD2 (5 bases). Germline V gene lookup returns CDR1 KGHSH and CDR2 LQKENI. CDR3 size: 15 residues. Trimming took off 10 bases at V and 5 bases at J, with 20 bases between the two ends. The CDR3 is CAIQPSRRRTGELFF. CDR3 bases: TGTGCCATCCAACCGAGTAGGCGGAGGACCGGGGAGCTGTTTTTT.

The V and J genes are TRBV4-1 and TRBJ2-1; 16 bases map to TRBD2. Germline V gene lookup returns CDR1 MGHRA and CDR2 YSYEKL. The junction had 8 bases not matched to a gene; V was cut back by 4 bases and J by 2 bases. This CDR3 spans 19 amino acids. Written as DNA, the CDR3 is TGCGCCAGCAGCCTCTTTTCCGGGACTAGCGGGAGGGCCTACAATGAGCAGTTCTTC. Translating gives CASSLFSGTSGRAYNEQFF.

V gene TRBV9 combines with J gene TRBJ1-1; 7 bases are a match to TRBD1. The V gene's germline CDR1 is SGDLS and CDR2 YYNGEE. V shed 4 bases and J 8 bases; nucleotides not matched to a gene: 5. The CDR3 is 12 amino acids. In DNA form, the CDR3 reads TGTGCCAGCAGCCCACCGGGACAGGAAGCTTTCTTT. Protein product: CASSPPGQEAFF.

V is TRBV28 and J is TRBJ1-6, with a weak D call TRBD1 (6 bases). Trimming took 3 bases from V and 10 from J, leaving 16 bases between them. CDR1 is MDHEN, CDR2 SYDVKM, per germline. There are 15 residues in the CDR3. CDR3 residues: CASSFPGRGNSPLHF. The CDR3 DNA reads TGTGCCAGCAGTTTCCCCGGCAGGGGTAACTCACCCCTCCACTTT.

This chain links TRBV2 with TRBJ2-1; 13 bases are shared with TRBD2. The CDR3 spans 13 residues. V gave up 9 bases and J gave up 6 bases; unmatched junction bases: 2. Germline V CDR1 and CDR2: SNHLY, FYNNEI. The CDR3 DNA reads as TGTGCCAGGCGACTAGCGGGAGGCAATGAGCAGTTCTTC. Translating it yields CARRLAGGNEQFF.

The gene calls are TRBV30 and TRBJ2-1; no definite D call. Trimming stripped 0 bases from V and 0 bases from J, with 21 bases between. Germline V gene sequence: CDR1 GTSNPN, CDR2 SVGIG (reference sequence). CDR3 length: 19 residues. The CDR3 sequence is CAWSVMGEVWGDSYNEQFF. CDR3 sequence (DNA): TGTGCCTGGAGTGTAATGGGCGAGGTGTGGGGTGACTCCTACAATGAGCAGTTCTTC. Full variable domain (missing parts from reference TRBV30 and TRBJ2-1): SQTIHQWPATLVQPVGSPLSLECTVEGTSNPNLYWYRQAAGRGLQLLFYSVGIGQISSEVPQNLSASRPQDRQFILSSKKLLLSDSGFYLCAWSVMGEVWGDSYNEQFFGPGTRLTVL.

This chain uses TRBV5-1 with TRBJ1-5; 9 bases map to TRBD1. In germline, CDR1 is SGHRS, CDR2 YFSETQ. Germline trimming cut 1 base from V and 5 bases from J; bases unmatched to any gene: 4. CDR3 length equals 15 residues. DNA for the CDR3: TGCGCCAGCAGCTTGACCGGGACAGGGCATCAGCCCCAGCATTTT. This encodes CASSLTGTGHQPQHF.

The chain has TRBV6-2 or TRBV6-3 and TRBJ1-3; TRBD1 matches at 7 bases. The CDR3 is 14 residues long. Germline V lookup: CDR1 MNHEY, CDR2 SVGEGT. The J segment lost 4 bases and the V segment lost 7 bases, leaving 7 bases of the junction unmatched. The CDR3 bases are TGTGCCAGCATCCCCGAGGGGGCCGGAAACACCATATATTTT. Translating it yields CASIPEGAGNTIYF.

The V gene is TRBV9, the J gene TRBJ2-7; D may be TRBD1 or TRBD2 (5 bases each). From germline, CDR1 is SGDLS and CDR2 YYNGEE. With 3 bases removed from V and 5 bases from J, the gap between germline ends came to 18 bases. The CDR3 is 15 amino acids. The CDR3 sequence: CASSAEGTLGNEQYF. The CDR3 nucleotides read TGTGCCAGCAGCGCGGAAGGGACCCTGGGAAACGAGCAGTACTTC.